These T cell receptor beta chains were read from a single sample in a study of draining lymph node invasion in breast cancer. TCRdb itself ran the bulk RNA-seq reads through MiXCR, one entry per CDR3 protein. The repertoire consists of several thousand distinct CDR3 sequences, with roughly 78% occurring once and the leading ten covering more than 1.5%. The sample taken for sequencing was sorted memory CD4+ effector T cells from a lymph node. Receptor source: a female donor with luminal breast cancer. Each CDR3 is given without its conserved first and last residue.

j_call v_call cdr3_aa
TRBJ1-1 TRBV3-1 ASSQDWGRGRGTEAF
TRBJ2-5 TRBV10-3 AISESGRKETQY
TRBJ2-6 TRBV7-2 ASSLVASGRASGANVLT
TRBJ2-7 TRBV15 ATSRDLNDLREQY
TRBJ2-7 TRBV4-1 ASSQIGYEQY
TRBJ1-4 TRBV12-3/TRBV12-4 ASSFKEGGQLF
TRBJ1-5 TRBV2 ASMARESQPQH
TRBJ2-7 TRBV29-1 SVGGASSYEQY
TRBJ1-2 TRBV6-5 ASSLGQLYGYT
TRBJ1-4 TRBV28 ASSFLSRGANEKLF
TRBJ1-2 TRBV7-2 ASTLDRSNYGYT
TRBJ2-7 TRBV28 ASSPRRYEQY
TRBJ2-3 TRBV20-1 SALRLAGTDTQY
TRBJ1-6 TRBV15 ATSTDRGSLPLH
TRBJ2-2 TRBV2 ASSSGESTGELF
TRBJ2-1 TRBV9 ASSVTAGGPDNEQF
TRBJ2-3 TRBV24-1 ATSDGRGTDLSTDTQY
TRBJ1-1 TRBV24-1 ATSGSGIRNTEAF
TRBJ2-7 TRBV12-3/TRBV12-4 ASSFGQGADEQY
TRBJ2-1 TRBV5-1 ASSRPGGNEQF
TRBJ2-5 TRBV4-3 ASSQGYDTQETQY
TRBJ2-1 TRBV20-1 SAHPLAGVNEQF
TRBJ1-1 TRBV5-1 ASSKNTEAF
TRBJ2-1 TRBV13 ASSSPSYNEQF
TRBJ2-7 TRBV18 ASSPGQGAQEQY
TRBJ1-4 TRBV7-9 ASTPGTGTEKLF
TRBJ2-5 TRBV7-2 ASSLSVYGSEKTQY
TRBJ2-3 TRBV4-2 ASSRTPTSTDTQY
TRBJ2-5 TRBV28 ASSSTGLSLETQY
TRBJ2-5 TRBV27 ASPFQGESYQETQY
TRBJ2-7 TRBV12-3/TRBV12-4 ASSFMRGYEQY
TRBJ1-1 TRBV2 ASNTGGMNTEAF
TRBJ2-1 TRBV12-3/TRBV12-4 ASSFPRTGSRGNEQF
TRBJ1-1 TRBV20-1 SATGFSDTEAF
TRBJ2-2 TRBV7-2 ASSHEGVGAVPGELF
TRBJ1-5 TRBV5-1 ASRGWGNQPQH
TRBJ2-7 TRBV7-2 ASSLRRGVEQY
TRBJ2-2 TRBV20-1 SASSGSHGELF
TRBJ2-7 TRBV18 ASSQTSLYEQY
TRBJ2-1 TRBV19 ASSITSGSNEQF
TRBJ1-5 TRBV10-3 AISESKGEGQPQH
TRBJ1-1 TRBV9 ASSVEGRPNTEAF
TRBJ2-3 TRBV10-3 AISPPGQGTDTQY
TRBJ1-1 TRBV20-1 SVPPRLNTEAF
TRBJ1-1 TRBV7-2 ASSLVTGSNTEAF
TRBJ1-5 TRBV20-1 SASATGGQGANQPQH
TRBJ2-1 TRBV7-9 ASSLGTGSPNEQF
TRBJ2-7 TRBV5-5 ASSFQGGLHEQY
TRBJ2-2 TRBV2 ASSVGSGSSGELF
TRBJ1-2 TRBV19 ASTKDTAMGGYT
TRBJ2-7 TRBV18 ASSPEAGAVYEQY
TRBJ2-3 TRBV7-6 ASSHRGAGDTQY
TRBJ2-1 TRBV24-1 ATSDDPEQF
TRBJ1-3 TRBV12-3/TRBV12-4 ASSPLGASGNTIY
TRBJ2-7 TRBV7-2 ASSLRTGADEQY
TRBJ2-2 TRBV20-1 SARTSGSKIGELF
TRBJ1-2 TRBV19 ASSRSTVPTTNYGYT
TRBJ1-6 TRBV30 AWRVRGPGALH
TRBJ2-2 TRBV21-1 ASSKRGSGPPPGELF
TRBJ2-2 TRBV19 ASRIGFRTGELF